This passage covers 27 T cell receptor beta chains from one sample sequenced in a study of shared clonotypes between healthy human individuals (dated by TCRdb to about 2020). Receptors were amplified or captured by the immunoSEQ multiplex PCR assay. The table comes from immuneACCESS by way of TCRdb, which keeps in-frame sequences with V and J called. Part of the clones is missing from these tables; in studies checked, under half for an unresolved V gene and the rest for unknown reasons. This sample is represented by roughly 1,500,000 clones; just under 99% of them were singletons. 0.36% of the sample is taken by the ten largest. Sequencing was done on a sample of naive CD4+ T cells sorted from blood. The sample's cell subset or site label, in plain terms: CD45RA+ positively selected. These receptors came from a young man in good health.

This clone has only one observation. CDR3 DNA sequence: TGCGCCAGCAGCTTGTTCGTTCCGTCCAATGAGCAGTTCTTC. It codes for CASSLFVPSNEQFF. V usage is TRBV5-1 and J usage is TRBJ2-1; unclear D gene. The CDR3 contains 14 residues. Germline V lookup: CDR1 SGHRS, CDR2 YFSETQ. Trimming pared 1 base from V and 6 bases from J, leaving 11 bases between.

The rearrangement joins TRBV19 to TRBJ1-2; D ambiguous. V gave up 0 bases and J gave up 8 bases, with 13 bases separating them. There are 14 residues in the CDR3. Germline V gene sequence: CDR1 LNHDA, CDR2 SQIVND (reference sequence). CDR3 nucleotides: TGTGCCAGTAGTATAGAGGAGGGCACCCGGGGCTACACCTTC. Amino acid sequence: CASSIEEGTRGYTF. Using reference TRBV19 and TRBJ1-2 for the parts outside the CDR3, the full variable domain is DGGITQSPKYLFRKEGQNVTLSCEQNLNHDAMYWYRQDPGQGLRLIYYSQIVNDFQKGDIAEGYSVSREKKESFPLTVTSAQKNPTAFYLCASSIEEGTRGYTFGSGTRLTVV.

The genes are TRBV19 and TRBJ2-5; the D is unclear. The V end lost 7 bases, the J end lost 2 bases, and 8 bases lay between the germline ends. Germline CDR1 reads LNHDA; CDR2 reads SQIVND (reference sequence). The CDR3 runs 12 residues. The CDR3 loop is CASNGDQETQYF. In DNA form, the CDR3 reads TGTGCCAGTAACGGCGATCAAGAGACCCAGTACTTC.

The V call is TRBV7-9, the J call TRBJ2-5; 7 bases are shared with TRBD2. The V gene's germline CDR1 is SEHNR and CDR2 FQNEAQ (reference sequence). The CDR3 contains 15 residues. Losses at the gene ends were 8 bases for V and 2 bases for J; bases not matched to a gene: 11. The CDR3 here is CASSEASGTQETQYF. For the CDR3, the DNA is TGTGCCAGCTCCGAGGCTAGCGGCACACAAGAGACCCAGTACTTC.

V usage is TRBV14 and J usage is TRBJ1-1; a weak D match, TRBD1 (5 bases). The CDR3 covers 13 residues. Germline assignment: CDR1 SGHDN and CDR2 FVKESK. The germline V and J ends were trimmed by 6 bases and 5 bases, with 13 bases remaining between them. The CDR3 sequence is CASRGVGRTEAFF. CDR3 nucleotides: TGTGCCAGCAGAGGGGTCGGTAGGACTGAAGCTTTCTTT. The variable domain in full, with the rest retrieved from reference TRBV14 and TRBJ1-1, is EAGVTQFPSHSVIEKGQTVTLRCDPISGHDNLYWYRRVMGKEIKFLLHFVKESKQDESGMPNNRFLAERTGGTYSTLKVQPAELEDSGVYFCASRGVGRTEAFFGQGTRLTVV.

The chain uses TRBV18 and TRBJ1-5, with a possible D match to TRBD1 (5 bases). Germline values: CDR1 KGHSH, CDR2 LQKENI. Deletions cut 6 bases from V and 1 base from J, with 10 bases between. The CDR3 covers 14 residues. The CDR3 loop is CASSPGHSNQPQHF. In DNA, the CDR3 is TGTGCCAGCTCTCCAGGGCACAGCAATCAGCCCCAGCATTTT. Full variable domain (missing parts from reference TRBV18 and TRBJ1-5): NAGVMQNPRHLVRRRGQEARLRCSPMKGHSHVYWYRQLPEEGLKFMVYLQKENIIDESGMPKERFSAEFPKEGPSILRIQQVVRGDSAAYFCASSPGHSNQPQHFGDGTRLSIL.

V and J are TRBV19 and TRBJ2-7; a weak D match, TRBD1 (5 bases). The CDR3 sequence is 15 residues long. Trimming left V 5 bases short and J 3 bases short, with 17 bases between. Germline assignment: CDR1 LNHDA and CDR2 SQIVND (reference sequence). DNA for the CDR3: TGTGCCAGTAGTTCACCAGGGATGGGGTACTACGAGCAGTACTTC. As protein: CASSSPGMGYYEQYF.

A single count supports this clone. V gene TRBV9 combines with J gene TRBJ2-5; D call uncertain. The CDR3 is made up of 16 amino acids. V was trimmed by 0 bases and J by 5 bases, leaving 17 bases between them. Looked up from germline, CDR1 is SGDLS and CDR2 is YYNGEE. In DNA, the CDR3 is TGTGCCAGCAGCGTAGACGTGGGATCCGACTGGGAGACCCAGTACTTC. Residues: CASSVDVGSDWETQYF.

The chain joins TRBV18 to TRBJ1-5, with 12 bases lining up with TRBD1. Germline values: CDR1 KGHSH, CDR2 LQKENI. V was pared by 5 bases and J by 1 base, with 27 bases of the junction left unmatched. This CDR3 has 24 residues. CDR3 sequence reads: CASSTGTGGGDRLTKRKSNQPQHF. In DNA form, the CDR3 reads TGTGCCAGCTCAACGGGGACAGGGGGCGGGGACCGACTGACAAAGAGAAAGAGCAATCAGCCCCAGCATTTT.

Points on this clone: At the DNA level, this CDR3 is encoded by other sequences in the same sample as well. The genes are TRBV5-4 and TRBJ2-7; no reliable D call. Germline CDR1 SGHNT, CDR2 YYREEE (reference sequence). Deletions cut 0 bases from V and 2 bases from J, with 9 bases between. The length of the CDR3 is 14 residues. DNA of the CDR3: TGTGCCAGCAGCTTGGTGGGTGGAACCTACGAGCAGTACTTC. Amino acids: CASSLVGGTYEQYF.

The V gene is TRBV6-6, the J gene TRBJ1-3; the D is unclear. Trimming left V 0 bases short and J 0 bases short, with 6 bases between. Germline V CDR1 and CDR2: MNHNY, SVGAGI (reference sequence). CDR3 length: 15 residues. CDR3 residues: CASSYSRDSGNTIYF. The CDR3 nucleotides read TGTGCCAGCAGTTACTCACGGGACTCTGGAAACACCATATATTTT.

The genes are TRBV10-1 and TRBJ2-7; D not resolved. The V and J ends lost 0 bases and 5 bases respectively, with 8 bases between them. The germline V gene has CDR1 WNHNN and CDR2 SYGVQD (reference sequence). The CDR3 length is 13 residues. The CDR3 sequence is CASSESAKDEQYF. The CDR3 bases are TGCGCCAGCAGTGAGTCGGCTAAAGACGAGCAGTACTTC.

This clone showed up just once. The chain joins TRBV2 to TRBJ2-7; 10 bases fit TRBD1. The CDR3 has 17 residues. Looked up from germline, CDR1 is SNHLY and CDR2 is FYNNEI. The ends lost 3 bases at V and 2 bases at J; junction bases unmatched: 10. CDR3 residues: CASSDSLGTGDTYEQYF. In nucleotides, the CDR3 is TGTGCCAGCAGTGATAGCTTAGGGACAGGGGATACCTACGAGCAGTACTTC.

This chain connects TRBV4-3 to TRBJ1-2; possible D gene TRBD1, 6 bases. V was clipped by 0 bases and J by 4 bases, with 12 bases between them. The CDR3 loop spans 15 amino acids. Germline values: CDR1 LGHNA, CDR2 YSLEER. Here the CDR3 reads CASSQEWQGSYGYTF. DNA for the CDR3: TGCGCCAGCAGCCAAGAATGGCAGGGGAGCTATGGCTACACCTTC.

The V call is TRBV10-1, the J call TRBJ2-1; D is perhaps TRBD2 (6 bases). Germline CDR1 reads WNHNN; CDR2 reads SYGVQD (reference sequence). Trimming took 6 bases from V and 8 from J, leaving 14 bases between them. The CDR3 totals 13 residues. The CDR3 here is CASRSSERDEQFF. The CDR3 DNA reads as TGCGCCAGCAGGTCTAGCGAACGGGATGAGCAGTTCTTC.

The chain uses TRBV4-2 and TRBJ1-4; D is unresolved. The CDR3 spans 13 residues. Germline CDR1 LGHNA, CDR2 YNFKEQ. Trimming pared 1 base from V and 5 bases from J, leaving 5 bases between. CDR3 region: CASSQAVNEKLFF. CDR3 coding DNA: TGTGCCAGCAGCCAAGCCGTGAATGAAAAACTGTTTTTT.

CDR3 sequence: CASSLGIIAGGSSYEQYF. Written as DNA, the CDR3 is TGTGCCAGCTCACTTGGGATTATAGCGGGCGGTAGCTCCTACGAGCAGTACTTC. The J gene is TRBJ2-5, the V gene TRBV18, with TRBD2 matching over 7 bases. Gene TRBJ2-7 matches the end of the DNA better, so the J call may be wrong. Germline CDR1 KGHSH, CDR2 LQKENI. This CDR3 spans 18 amino acids.

The rearrangement links TRBV5-6 to TRBJ1-1, with 7 bases fitting TRBD1. Germline V gene data show CDR1 as SGHDT and CDR2 as YYEEEE. The CDR3 has 13 amino acids. V dropped 3 bases and J dropped 11; count of bases not matched to a gene: 10. For the CDR3, the DNA is TGTGCCAGCAGCTCCTCAGGGGGTATGTTGGCTTTCTTT. Its protein product is CASSSSGGMLAFF.

The rearrangement uses TRBV2 and TRBJ2-2; the D gene is possibly TRBD1 (5 bases). Trimming took 7 bases from V and 1 from J, leaving 10 bases between them. Germline-derived CDR1 and CDR2 are SNHLY and FYNNEI. The CDR3 loop spans 14 amino acids. The CDR3 DNA reads TGTGCCAGCACCCAGGGTATGAACACCGGGGAGCTGTTTTTT. As protein: CASTQGMNTGELFF. The full variable domain, rest sourced from reference TRBV2 and TRBJ2-2, is EPEVTQTPSHQVTQMGQEVILRCVPISNHLYFYWYRQILGQKVEFLVSFYNNEISEKSEIFDDQFSVERPDGSNFTLKIRSTKLEDSAMYFCASTQGMNTGELFFGEGSRLTVL.

This chain links TRBV10-3 with TRBJ2-7; D possibly corresponds to TRBD1 (5 bases). V gave up 1 base and J gave up 3 bases, with 10 bases separating them. This CDR3 has 14 amino acids. Germline CDR1 and CDR2: ENHRY and SYGVKD. The CDR3 region has the DNA TGTGCCATCAGTGAGTTCAGGGATGACTACGAGCAGTACTTC. Translated: CAISEFRDDYEQYF.

The chain links TRBV10-1 to TRBJ1-5, with 7 bases lining up with TRBD1. CDR3 length equals 17 residues. The germline V gene encodes CDR1 WNHNN and CDR2 SYGVQD (reference sequence). The junction had 15 bases not matched to a gene; V was cut back by 10 bases and J by 0 bases. CDR3 in amino acids: CATRDRTGENSNQPQHF. The DNA of the CDR3 is TGCGCCACCCGTGACCGGACAGGAGAAAATAGCAATCAGCCCCAGCATTTT.

About this clone: The junction differs from germline at one of its ends, possibly a read error. The chain joins TRBV5-1 to TRBJ2-7; 11 bases fit TRBD2. The CDR3 spans 14 residues. Germline V gene lookup returns CDR1 SGHRS and CDR2 YFSETQ. This CDR3 reads CTSSFTSGSFEQYF. In nucleotides, the CDR3 is TGCACCAGCAGCTTTACTAGCGGGAGTTTCGAGCAGTACTTC.

V usage is TRBV7-8 and J usage is TRBJ1-1; D unresolved. CDR3 length equals 13 residues. V lost 3 bases to trimming and J lost 5 bases, with 10 bases between them. Germline loops: CDR1 SGHVS, CDR2 FQNEAQ. DNA for the CDR3: TGTGCCAGCAGCTTTTCTGCCATGACTGAAGCTTTCTTT. Its translation: CASSFSAMTEAFF.

V gene TRBV11-2 combines with J gene TRBJ2-7, with 8 nucleotides matching TRBD1. Germline V lookup: CDR1 SGHAT, CDR2 FQNNGV. This CDR3 has 15 amino acids. The V and J ends lost 5 bases and 4 bases, in that order; junction bases with no gene match: 10. The CDR3 coding sequence is TGTGCCAGCAGCCAAGAGTCGGACAGGGAATACGAGCAGTACTTC. Translating gives CASSQESDREYEQYF.

The chain links TRBV27 to TRBJ2-3, with a possible D match to TRBD2 (5 bases). V was cut by 5 bases and J by 6 bases, with 15 bases left in between. This CDR3 region has 14 residues. CDR1 and CDR2 (germline): MNHEY, SMNVEV (reference sequence). CDR3 DNA sequence: TGTGCCAGCAGTCTCAAGGACTGGAAGGATACGCAGTATTTT. Its translation is CASSLKDWKDTQYF.

This clone showed up just once. This specimen includes other DNA sequences encoding the same CDR3. This rearrangement joins TRBV5-1 to TRBJ1-1; possible D gene TRBD1, 6 bases. Germline V gene data show CDR1 as SGHRS and CDR2 as YFSETQ. V was shortened by 2 bases and J by 5 bases, with 10 bases between the two germline ends. The CDR3 extends over 13 amino acids. The CDR3 region is CASSLQGGTEAFF. The DNA for the CDR3 is TGCGCCAGCAGCTTACAGGGCGGAACTGAAGCTTTCTTT.

The chain links TRBV9 to TRBJ2-1; TRBD1 matches 7 bases. The CDR3 extends over 13 amino acids. Per the germline V gene, CDR1 is SGDLS and CDR2 is YYNGEE. Losses at the gene ends were 4 bases for V and 4 bases for J; bases not matched to a gene: 2. CDR3 bases: TGTGCCAGCAGCCGGGACAGATACAATGAGCAGTTCTTC. This translates into CASSRDRYNEQFF.